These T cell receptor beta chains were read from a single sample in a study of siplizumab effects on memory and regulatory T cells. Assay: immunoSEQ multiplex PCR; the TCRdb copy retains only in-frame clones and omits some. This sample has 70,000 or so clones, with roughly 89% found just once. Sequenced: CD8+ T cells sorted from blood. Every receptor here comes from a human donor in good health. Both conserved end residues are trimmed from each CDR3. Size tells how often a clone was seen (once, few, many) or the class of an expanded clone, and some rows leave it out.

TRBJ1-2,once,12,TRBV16,ASSSHPGGDGYT
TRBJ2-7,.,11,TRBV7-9,ASSLWGAHEQY
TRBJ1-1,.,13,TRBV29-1,SVEDPPGRGTEAF
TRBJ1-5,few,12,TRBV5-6,ASSLSGYNQPQH
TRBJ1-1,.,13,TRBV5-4,ASYLGPEGVTEAF
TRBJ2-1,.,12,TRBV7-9,ASSFGTSVNEQF
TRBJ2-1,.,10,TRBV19,ASSTYYNEQF
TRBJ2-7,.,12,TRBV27,ASSLQGAFYEQY
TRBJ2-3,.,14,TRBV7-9,ASSLALAGHTDTQY
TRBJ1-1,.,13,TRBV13,ASSLSRGAGTEAF
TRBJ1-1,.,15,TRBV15,ATSRDGDRGKNTEAF
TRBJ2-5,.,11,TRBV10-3,AISPDREETQY
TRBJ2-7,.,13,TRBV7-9,ASSLDLGQSYEQY
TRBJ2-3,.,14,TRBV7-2,ASSLAAGGPGDTQY
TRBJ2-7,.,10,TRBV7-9,ASSVSQYEQY
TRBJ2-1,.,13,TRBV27,ASSSGLSSYNEQF
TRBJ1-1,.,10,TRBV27,ASSFPGAEAF
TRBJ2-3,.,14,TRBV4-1,ASSLLLAGATDTQY
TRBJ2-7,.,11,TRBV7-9,ASRGQGAVEQY
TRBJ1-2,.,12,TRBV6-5,ASSYKQGDSGYT
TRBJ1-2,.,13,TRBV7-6,ASSLGIGTPVGYT
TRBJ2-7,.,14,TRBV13,ASSLGRDRSSYEQY
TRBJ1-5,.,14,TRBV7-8,ASSLTPGTGFQPQH
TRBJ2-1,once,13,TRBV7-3,ASSLLRGRGNEQF
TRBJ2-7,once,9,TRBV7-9,ASREGYEQY
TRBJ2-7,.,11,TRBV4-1,ASSQGNLQEQY
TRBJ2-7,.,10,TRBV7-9,ASSLGTGRPY
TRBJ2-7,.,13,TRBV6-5,ASSYSSREQDEQY
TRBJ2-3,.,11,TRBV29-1,SVPKPNTDTQY
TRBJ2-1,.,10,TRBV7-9,ASSVAGNEQF
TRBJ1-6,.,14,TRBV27,ASSSRGQGANSPLH
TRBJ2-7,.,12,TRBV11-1,ASSLAGTVDEQY
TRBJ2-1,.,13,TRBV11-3,ASSQGGSSYNEQF
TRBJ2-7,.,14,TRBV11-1,ASSHGGQGPSYEQY
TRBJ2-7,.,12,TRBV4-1,ASSAGTSAYEQY
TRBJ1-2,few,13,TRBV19,ASSIDRGNNYGYT
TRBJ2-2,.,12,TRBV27,ASSYGGNTGELF
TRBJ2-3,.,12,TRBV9,ASSDQEGRNTQY
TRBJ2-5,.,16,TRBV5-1,ASSPYPTGGAWEETQY
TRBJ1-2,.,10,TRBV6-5,ASRAGTAGYT
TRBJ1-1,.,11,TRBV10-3,AISVGMNTEAF